The entry below describes one TCR beta chain. As originally analysed: Counts of nucleated cells, estimated from reference gene primer amplification, were obtained. Profiled with immunoSEQ multiplex PCR; TCRdb holds only in-frame clones, not every one. For V, J and clone size, that table is used; D and trimming come from the DNA. The data show some 230,000 clones, 65% to 85% seen once. This specimen comes from a study of blood T cell repertoires in COVID-19. Study-level information: From the United States, Italy and Spain came samples of acute and convalescent COVID-19. From T cells, B-cell-depleted T cells, or PBMCs came the material, which was cDNA or gDNA.

Per the germline V gene, CDR1 is LGHNA and CDR2 is YNFKEQ. V was clipped by 4 bases and J by 1 base; unmatched bases: 7. The CDR3 runs 16 residues. The J gene is TRBJ1-3, the V gene TRBV4-2; 7 bases are shared with TRBD1. This clonotype originated in a woman in her sixties with acute or convalescent COVID-19. Source material: peripheral blood. The CDR3 spells CASSLSGGWSGNTIYF. In nucleotides, the CDR3 is TGTGCCAGCAGCCTATCAGGGGGATGGTCTGGAAACACCATATATTTT.